The clone carrying this TCR beta chain was seen at least ten times. The antigen is unknown. After removal of 6 bases from V and 5 bases from J, the junction contained 5 bases not matched to a gene. CDR1 is MGHDK and CDR2 is SYGVNS in the germline V gene. This CDR3 has 14 residues. These data originate in a study of identical twins. MiXCR, run by TCRdb on the 5' RACE reads, gives a single entry per CDR3 protein. Of 500,000 to 700,000 distinct CDR3 sequences listed, about 7% are singletons. Study-level points and caveats: Zero-insertion results could be subject to partial confounding by invariant MAIT and iNKT cells. Monozygotic twin pairs showed more out-of-frame TCR alpha sharing than models estimated. Beta clonotypes that were abundant in cord blood contained fewer insertions, a pattern absent from memory repertoires.

This same sample was also part of a study on yellow fever vaccine responses in identical twins. That work contributes: Twins' vaccine T cell responses reportedly seemed partly convergent and partly personalized.

What was sequenced was PBMCs. The receptor comes from a woman under 30 in good health. The chain links TRBV25-1 to TRBJ1-5; 9 bases fit TRBD1. The CDR3 reads CASRGQGIYQPQHF. For the CDR3, the DNA is TGTGCCAGCAGAGGACAGGGGATTTATCAGCCCCAGCATTTT.